This TCR beta chain was identified during a study of blood T cell repertoires in COVID-19. The overall study: The United States, Italy and Spain supplied acute and convalescent COVID-19 samples. PBMCs, B-cell-depleted T cells, or T cells were the source of the cDNA or gDNA that made up the material.

As handled by the study authors: By means of reference gene primer amplification, nucleated cell counts were estimated. Data came from immunoSEQ multiplex PCR; TCRdb stores just in-frame clones and leaves some out. V and J calls and clone size are given by that table; D and trimming were obtained from the DNA. The table records roughly 300,000 clones, over 75% of them present only once. This CDR3 comprises 13 residues. V dropped 6 bases and J dropped 4 bases, with 12 bases sitting between them. Germline lookup yields CDR1 MDHEN and CDR2 SYDVKM. The clonotype was recovered from a woman aged 45-65 years who had recovered from COVID-19. The V and J genes are TRBV28 and TRBJ1-2, with a tentative D call TRBD1 (6 bases). Sequenced: peripheral blood. This chain's CDR3 is CASRDQGTYGYTF. The CDR3 DNA reads TGTGCCAGCAGAGACCAGGGGACCTATGGCTACACCTTC.